One sample yielded the 8 T cell receptor beta chains listed below, sequenced in a study of blood T cell repertoires in COVID-19 (dated by TCRdb to 2020 to 2022). The library was made by the immunoSEQ multiplex PCR assay. Not all clones reach the TCRdb copy of this immuneACCESS table, which keeps in-frame sequences only. Checked studies attribute under half of the gap to unresolved V genes and leave the rest unexplained. For this sample there are roughly 40,000 clones; approximately 88% appear just once. Approximately 4% of the sample rests with the top ten. Source material: peripheral blood. These TCRs come from a human donor in a cohort sampled during active COVID-19.

The rearrangement links TRBV5-4 to TRBJ1-2; D may be TRBD1 (5 bases). V lost 1 base to trimming and J lost 3 bases, with 16 bases between them. Germline assignment: CDR1 SGHNT and CDR2 YYREEE (reference sequence). This CDR3 is 16 amino acids long. The CDR3 sequence: CASSLKSRAGYYGYTF. As DNA, the CDR3 is TGTGCCAGCAGCTTGAAATCCAGGGCTGGTTACTATGGCTACACCTTC.

The chain employs TRBV10-1 and TRBJ1-5, with D perhaps matching TRBD1 (5 bases). The CDR3 is 15 residues long. V lost 7 bases and J 0 bases, leaving 13 bases between the germline ends. Germline V gene data show CDR1 as WNHNN and CDR2 as SYGVQD (reference sequence). Here the CDR3 reads CASIGAQYSNQPQHF. DNA of the CDR3: TGCGCCAGCATTGGGGCACAGTATAGCAATCAGCCCCAGCATTTT.

This rearrangement joins TRBV12-3 or TRBV12-4 to TRBJ2-1; 7 bases agree with TRBD1. The CDR3 has 12 amino acids. J was trimmed by 9 bases and V by 3 bases; bases with no gene match: 2. Written as DNA, the CDR3 is TGTGCCAGCAGTTTCGAGGGGGCTGAGCAGTTCTTC. It translates to CASSFEGAEQFF.

The rearrangement uses TRBV15 and TRBJ1-5, with D tentatively TRBD1 (5 bases). Germline V lookup: CDR1 LNHNV, CDR2 YYDKDF (reference sequence). This CDR3 comprises 14 residues. V shed 0 bases and J shed 5 bases, with 8 bases lying between them. The DNA of the CDR3 is TGTGCCACCAGCAGAGATTGGGGCGATCAGCCCCAGCATTTT. It translates to CATSRDWGDQPQHF.

The CDR3 sequence: CASSYGQVSNQPQHF. The CDR3 DNA sequence: TGTGCCAGCAGTTATGGACAGGTTAGCAATCAGCCCCAGCATTTT. The genes are TRBV28 and TRBJ1-5; 7 nucleotides align to TRBD1. Losses at the gene ends were 4 bases for V and 0 bases for J; bases not matched to a gene: 3. The CDR3 has 15 amino acids. Germline V gives CDR1 MDHEN, CDR2 SYDVKM.

The CDR3 spells CASSLWGSPLHF. CDR3 DNA: TGTGCCAGCAGTTTGTGGGGCTCACCCCTCCACTTT. The chain employs TRBV28 and TRBJ1-6; D perhaps matches TRBD1 (5 bases). Trimming took 3 bases from V and 10 from J, leaving 7 bases between them. The germline V gene has CDR1 MDHEN and CDR2 SYDVKM. The CDR3 runs 12 residues.

The chain links TRBV18 to TRBJ1-2, with D perhaps matching TRBD1 (6 bases). CDR1 is KGHSH, CDR2 LQKENI, per germline. The V and J ends lost 3 bases and 4 bases respectively, with 15 bases between them. CDR3 length: 15 amino acids. CDR3 region: CASSPTGQQVYGYTF. As DNA, the CDR3 is TGTGCCAGCTCACCGACCGGACAGCAAGTCTATGGCTACACCTTC.

The gene calls are TRBV11-1 and TRBJ2-3, with D maybe TRBD2 (5 bases). V lost 6 bases to trimming and J lost 0 bases, with 7 bases between them. Germline CDR1 SGHAT, CDR2 FQDESV (reference sequence). The CDR3 totals 13 residues. The CDR3 sequence: CASRSGSTDTQYF. In DNA, the CDR3 is TGTGCCAGCAGAAGCGGAAGCACAGATACGCAGTATTTT. The entire variable domain, with the rest obtained from reference TRBV11-1 and TRBJ2-3, is as follows: EAEVAQSPRYKITEKSQAVAFWCDPISGHATLYWYRQILGQGPELLVQFQDESVVDDSQLPKDRFSAERLKGVDSTLKIQPAELGDSAMYLCASRSGSTDTQYFGPGTRLTVL.